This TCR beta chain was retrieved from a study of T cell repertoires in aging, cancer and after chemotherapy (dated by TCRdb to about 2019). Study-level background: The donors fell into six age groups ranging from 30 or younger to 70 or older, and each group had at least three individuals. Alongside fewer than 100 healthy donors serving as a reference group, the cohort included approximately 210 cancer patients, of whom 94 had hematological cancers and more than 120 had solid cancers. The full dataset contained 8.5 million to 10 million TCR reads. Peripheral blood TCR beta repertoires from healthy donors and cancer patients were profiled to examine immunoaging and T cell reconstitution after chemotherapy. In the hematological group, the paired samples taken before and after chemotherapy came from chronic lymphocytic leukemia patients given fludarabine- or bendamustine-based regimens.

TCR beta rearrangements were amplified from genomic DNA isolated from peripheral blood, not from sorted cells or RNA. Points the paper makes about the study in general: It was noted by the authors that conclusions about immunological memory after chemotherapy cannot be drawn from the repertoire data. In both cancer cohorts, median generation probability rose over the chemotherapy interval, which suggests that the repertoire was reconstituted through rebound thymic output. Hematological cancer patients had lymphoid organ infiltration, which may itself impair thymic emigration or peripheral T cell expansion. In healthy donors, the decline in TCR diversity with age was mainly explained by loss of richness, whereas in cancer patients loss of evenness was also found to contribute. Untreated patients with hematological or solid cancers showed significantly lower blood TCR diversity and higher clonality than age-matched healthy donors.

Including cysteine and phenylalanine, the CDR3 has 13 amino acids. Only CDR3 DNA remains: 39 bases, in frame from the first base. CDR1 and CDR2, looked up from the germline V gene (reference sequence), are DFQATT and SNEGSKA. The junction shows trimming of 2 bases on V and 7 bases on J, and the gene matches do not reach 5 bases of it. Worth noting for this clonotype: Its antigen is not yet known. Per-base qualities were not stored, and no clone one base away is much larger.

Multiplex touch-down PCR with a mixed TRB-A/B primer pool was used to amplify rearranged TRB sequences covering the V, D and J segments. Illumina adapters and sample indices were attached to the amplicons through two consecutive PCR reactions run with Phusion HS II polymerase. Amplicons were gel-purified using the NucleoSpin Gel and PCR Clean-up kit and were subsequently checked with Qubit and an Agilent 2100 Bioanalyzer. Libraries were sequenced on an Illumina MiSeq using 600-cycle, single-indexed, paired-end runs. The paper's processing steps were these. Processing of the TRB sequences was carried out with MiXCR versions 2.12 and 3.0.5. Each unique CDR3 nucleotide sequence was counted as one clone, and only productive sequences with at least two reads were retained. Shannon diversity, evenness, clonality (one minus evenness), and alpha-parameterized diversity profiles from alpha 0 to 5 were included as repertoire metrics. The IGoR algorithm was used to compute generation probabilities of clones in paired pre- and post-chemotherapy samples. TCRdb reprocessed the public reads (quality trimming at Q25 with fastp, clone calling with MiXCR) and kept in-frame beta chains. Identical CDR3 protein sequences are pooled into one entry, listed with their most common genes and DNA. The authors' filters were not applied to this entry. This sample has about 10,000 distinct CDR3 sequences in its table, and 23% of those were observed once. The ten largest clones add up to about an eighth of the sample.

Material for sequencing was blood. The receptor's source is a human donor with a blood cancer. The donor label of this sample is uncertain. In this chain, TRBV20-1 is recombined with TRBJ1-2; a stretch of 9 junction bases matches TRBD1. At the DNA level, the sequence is TGCAGTGCTAGAAGGGACAGGGCGGGTGGCTACACCTTC. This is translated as CSARRDRAGGYTF.